This entry concerns a single T cell receptor beta chain. Its antigen remains unknown. The source of the sample is a study of T cells after yellow fever vaccination. As for the study in general: In the case of low-cell-number fractions, SMART-Seq v4 Ultra Low Input was used for preparation. Study findings and constraints: Abundant clonotypes from the bulk population could contaminate FACS-sorted repertoires.

CDR3 length equals 18 residues. The V end lost 8 bases, the J end lost 4 bases, and 26 bases lay between the germline ends. Germline V lookup: CDR1 SGHAT, CDR2 FQNNGV. TCRdb re-derived calls from the 5' RACE reads in MiXCR, one entry per CDR3 protein. The sample yields 550,000 to 750,000 distinct CDR3 sequences, 13% seen once. The TCR was taken from a young man who received the YFV17D yellow fever vaccine. The chain is built from TRBV11-2 and TRBJ2-2; no firm D call. The input for sequencing was PBMCs, taken on the day of the yellow fever booster vaccination. The DNA for the CDR3 is TGTGCCAGCTGCGATACCTCGACAATCTTAAACCCCACCGGGGAGCTGTTTTTT. Protein product: CASCDTSTILNPTGELFF.